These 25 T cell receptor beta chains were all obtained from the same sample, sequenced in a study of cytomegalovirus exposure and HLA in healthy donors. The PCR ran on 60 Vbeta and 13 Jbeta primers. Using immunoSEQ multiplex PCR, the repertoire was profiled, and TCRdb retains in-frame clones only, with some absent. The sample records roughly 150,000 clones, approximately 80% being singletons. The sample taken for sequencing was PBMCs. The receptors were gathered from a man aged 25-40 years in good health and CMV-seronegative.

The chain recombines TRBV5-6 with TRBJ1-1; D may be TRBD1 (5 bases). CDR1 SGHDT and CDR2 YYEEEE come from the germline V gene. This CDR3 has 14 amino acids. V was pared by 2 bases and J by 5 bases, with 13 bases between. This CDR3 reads CASSFLRGVTEAFF. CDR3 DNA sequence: TGTGCCAGCAGCTTCCTACGGGGGGTAACTGAAGCTTTCTTT.

CDR3 coding DNA: TGTGCCAGCAGCTTAATGACAGTCTACAATGAAGCTTTCTTT. Its translation is CASSLMTVYNEAFF. V and J are TRBV7-9 and TRBJ1-1; weak D call: TRBD1 (5 bases). The germline V gene has CDR1 SEHNR and CDR2 FQNEAQ (reference sequence). The CDR3 sequence is 14 residues long. Trimming cost V 2 bases and J 7 bases, with 14 bases left between them.

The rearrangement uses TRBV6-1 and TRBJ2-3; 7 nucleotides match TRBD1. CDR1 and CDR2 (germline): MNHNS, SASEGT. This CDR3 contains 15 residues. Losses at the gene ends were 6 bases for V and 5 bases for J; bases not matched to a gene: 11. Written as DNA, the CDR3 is TGTGCCAGCAGATTGAGACAGGGCGATATAGATACGCAGTATTTT. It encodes CASRLRQGDIDTQYF.

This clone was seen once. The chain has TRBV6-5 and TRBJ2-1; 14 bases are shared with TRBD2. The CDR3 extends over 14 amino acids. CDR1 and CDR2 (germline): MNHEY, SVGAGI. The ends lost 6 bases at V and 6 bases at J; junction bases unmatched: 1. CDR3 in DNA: TGTGCCAGCAGGGGACTAGCGGGGGCCAATGAGCAGTTCTTC. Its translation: CASRGLAGANEQFF.

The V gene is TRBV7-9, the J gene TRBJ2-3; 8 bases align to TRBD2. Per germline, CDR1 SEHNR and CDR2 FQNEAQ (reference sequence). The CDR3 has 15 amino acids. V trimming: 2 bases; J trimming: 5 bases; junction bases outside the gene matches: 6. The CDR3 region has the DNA TGTGCCAGCAGCTTATCTAGCGGGCTGATAGATACGCAGTATTTT. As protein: CASSLSSGLIDTQYF.

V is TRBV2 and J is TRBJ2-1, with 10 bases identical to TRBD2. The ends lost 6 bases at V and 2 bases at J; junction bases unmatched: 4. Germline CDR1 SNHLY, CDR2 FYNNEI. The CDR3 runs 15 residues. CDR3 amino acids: CASSATSGTYNEQFF. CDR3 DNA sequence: TGTGCCAGCAGCGCCACTAGCGGGACCTACAATGAGCAGTTCTTC.

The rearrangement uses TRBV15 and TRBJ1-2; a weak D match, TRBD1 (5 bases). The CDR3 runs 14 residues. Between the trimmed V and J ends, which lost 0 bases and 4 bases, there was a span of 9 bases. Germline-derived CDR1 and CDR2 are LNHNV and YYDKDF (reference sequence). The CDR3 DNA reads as TGTGCCACCAGCAGAGATGGGGCGAGCTATGGCTACACCTTC. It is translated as CATSRDGASYGYTF.

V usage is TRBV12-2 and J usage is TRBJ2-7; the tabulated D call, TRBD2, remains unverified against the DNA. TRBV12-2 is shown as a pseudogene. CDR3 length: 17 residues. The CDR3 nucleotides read TGTGCAAGTCGCTTAGGGGAGGAGGGGACGAGCACCTACGAGCAGTACTTC. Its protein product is CASRLGEEGTSTYEQYF.

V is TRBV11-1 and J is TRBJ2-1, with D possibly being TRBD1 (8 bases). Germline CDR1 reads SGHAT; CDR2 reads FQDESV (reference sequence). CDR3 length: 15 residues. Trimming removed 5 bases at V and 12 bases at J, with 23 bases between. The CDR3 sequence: CASSEGTGWEGGQFF. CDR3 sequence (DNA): TGTGCCAGCAGCGAAGGGACAGGCTGGGAGGGGGGGCAGTTCTTC.

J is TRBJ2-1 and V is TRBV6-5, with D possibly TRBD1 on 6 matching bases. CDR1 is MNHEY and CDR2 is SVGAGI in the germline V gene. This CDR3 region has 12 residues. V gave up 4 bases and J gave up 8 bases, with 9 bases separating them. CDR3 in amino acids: CASSLGGDEQFF. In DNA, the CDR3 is TGTGCCAGCAGTTTAGGGGGTGATGAGCAGTTCTTC.

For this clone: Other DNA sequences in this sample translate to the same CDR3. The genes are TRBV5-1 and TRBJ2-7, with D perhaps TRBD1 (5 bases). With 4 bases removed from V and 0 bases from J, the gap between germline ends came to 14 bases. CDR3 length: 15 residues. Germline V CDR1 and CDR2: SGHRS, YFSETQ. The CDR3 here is CASSPYGASSYEQYF. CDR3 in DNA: TGCGCCAGCAGCCCCTATGGGGCGTCCTCCTACGAGCAGTACTTC.

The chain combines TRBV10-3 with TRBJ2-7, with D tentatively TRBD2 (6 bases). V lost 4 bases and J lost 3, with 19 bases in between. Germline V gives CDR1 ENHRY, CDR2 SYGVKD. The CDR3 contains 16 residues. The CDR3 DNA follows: TGTGCCATCAGTGGATCCCATGGCGGGACCAACTACGAGCAGTACTTC. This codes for CAISGSHGGTNYEQYF.

The CDR3 here is CAWRATSGAYEQYF. In nucleotides, the CDR3 is TGTGCCTGGAGGGCAACTAGCGGTGCCTACGAGCAGTACTTC. The chain uses TRBV30 and TRBJ2-7; 8 nucleotides agree with TRBD2. Germline V CDR1 and CDR2: GTSNPN, SVGIG (reference sequence). The CDR3 runs 14 residues. Losses at the gene ends were 3 bases for V and 2 bases for J; bases not matched to a gene: 6.

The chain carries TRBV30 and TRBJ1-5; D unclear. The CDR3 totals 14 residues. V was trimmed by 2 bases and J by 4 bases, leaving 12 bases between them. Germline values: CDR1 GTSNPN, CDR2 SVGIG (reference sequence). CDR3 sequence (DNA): TGTGCCTGGAGTTTTGGGCAGATAAATCAGCCCCAGCATTTT. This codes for CAWSFGQINQPQHF.

CDR3 sequence reads: CASSPGQGTDTQYF. The CDR3 nucleotides are TGCGCCAGCAGCCCAGGACAGGGCACAGATACGCAGTATTTT. The V gene is TRBV4-1, the J gene TRBJ2-3; 7 bases align to TRBD1. This CDR3 region has 14 residues. After removal of 4 bases from V and 1 base from J, the junction contained 2 bases not matched to a gene. Per the germline V gene, CDR1 is MGHRA and CDR2 is YSYEKL.

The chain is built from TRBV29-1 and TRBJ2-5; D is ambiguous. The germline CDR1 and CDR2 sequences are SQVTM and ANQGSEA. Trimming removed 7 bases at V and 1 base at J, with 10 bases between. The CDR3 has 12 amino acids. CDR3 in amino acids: CSARPGQETQYF. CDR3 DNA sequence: TGCAGCGCCCGCCCAGGCCAAGAGACCCAGTACTTC.

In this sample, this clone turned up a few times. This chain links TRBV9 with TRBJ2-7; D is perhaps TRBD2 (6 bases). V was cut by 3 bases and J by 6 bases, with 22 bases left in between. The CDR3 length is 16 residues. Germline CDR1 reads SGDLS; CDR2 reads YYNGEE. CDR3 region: CASSGPLGGESSEQYF. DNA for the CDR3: TGTGCCAGCAGCGGACCTTTGGGGGGTGAGTCTAGCGAGCAGTACTTC. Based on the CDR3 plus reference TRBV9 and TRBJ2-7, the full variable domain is DSGVTQTPKHLITATGQRVTLRCSPRSGDLSVYWYQQSLDQGLQFLIQYYNGEERAKGNILERFSAQQFPDLHSELNLSSLELGDSALYFCASSGPLGGESSEQYFGPGTRLTVT.

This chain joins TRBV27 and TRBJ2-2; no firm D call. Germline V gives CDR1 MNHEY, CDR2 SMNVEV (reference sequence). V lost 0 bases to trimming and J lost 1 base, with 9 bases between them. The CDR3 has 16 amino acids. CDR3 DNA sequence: TGTGCCAGCAGTTTATCGTTTTACGGGAACACCGGGGAGCTGTTTTTT. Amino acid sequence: CASSLSFYGNTGELFF.

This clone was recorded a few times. CDR3 sequence reads: CASSPGQGMNTEAFF. The CDR3 region has the DNA TGTGCCAGCAGCCCCGGACAGGGAATGAACACTGAAGCTTTCTTT. This chain uses TRBV13 with TRBJ1-1, with 8 bases lining up with TRBD1. The CDR3 loop spans 15 amino acids. Trimming at V came to 5 bases and at J to 0 bases, leaving 5 bases not matched to a gene. In germline, CDR1 is PRHDT, CDR2 FYEKMQ (reference sequence).

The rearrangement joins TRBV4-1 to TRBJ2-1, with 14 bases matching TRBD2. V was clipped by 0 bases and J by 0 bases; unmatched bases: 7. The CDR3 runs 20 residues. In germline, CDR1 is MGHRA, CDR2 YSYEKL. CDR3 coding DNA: TGCGCCAGCAGCCAAGAAGGACTAGCGGGAGGACACAGCTCCTACAATGAGCAGTTCTTC. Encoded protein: CASSQEGLAGGHSSYNEQFF.

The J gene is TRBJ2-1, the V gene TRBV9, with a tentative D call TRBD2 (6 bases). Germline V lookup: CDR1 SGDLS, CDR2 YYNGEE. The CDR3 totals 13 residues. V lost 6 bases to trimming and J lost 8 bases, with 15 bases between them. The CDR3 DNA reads TGTGCCAGCAAACGGGAGCCGGGGGATGAGCAGTTCTTC. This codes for CASKREPGDEQFF.

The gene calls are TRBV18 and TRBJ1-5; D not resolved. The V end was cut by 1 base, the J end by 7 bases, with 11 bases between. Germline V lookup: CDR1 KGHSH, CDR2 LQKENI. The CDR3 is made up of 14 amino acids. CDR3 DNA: TGTGCCAGCTCACCACTTGAGCTTTCGCAGCCCCAGCATTTT. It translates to CASSPLELSQPQHF.

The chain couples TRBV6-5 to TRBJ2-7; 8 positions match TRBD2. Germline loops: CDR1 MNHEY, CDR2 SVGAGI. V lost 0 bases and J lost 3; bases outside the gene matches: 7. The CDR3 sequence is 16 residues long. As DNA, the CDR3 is TGTGCCAGCAGTTACTCGTTCCCGGGAGGGGACTACGAGCAGTACTTC. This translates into CASSYSFPGGDYEQYF.

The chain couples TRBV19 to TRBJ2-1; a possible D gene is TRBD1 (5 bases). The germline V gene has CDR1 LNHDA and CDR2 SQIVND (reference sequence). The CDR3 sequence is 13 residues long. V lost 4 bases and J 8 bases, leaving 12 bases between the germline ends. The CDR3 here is CASSTVNRYEQFF. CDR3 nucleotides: TGTGCCAGTAGTACAGTCAACAGGTATGAGCAGTTCTTC.

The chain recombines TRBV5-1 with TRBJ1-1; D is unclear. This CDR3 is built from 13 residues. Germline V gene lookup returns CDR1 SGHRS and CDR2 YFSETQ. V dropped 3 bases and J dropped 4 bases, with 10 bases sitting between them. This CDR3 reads CASSWNGVTEAFF. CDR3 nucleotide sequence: TGCGCCAGCAGCTGGAACGGGGTCACTGAAGCTTTCTTT.